Below, one TCR beta chain is given with its context. Its antigen is unknown. The germline V gene gives CDR1 as SQVTM and CDR2 as ANQGSEA. The CDR3 starts with the cysteine, ends with the phenylalanine, and has 13 residues. No DNA is given. The data stem from a study of monozygotic twins with inflammatory bowel disease (dated by TCRdb to 2018 to 2020). Some background on the complete study: The complete study included some 28 monozygotic twin pairs: 19 IBD-discordant Danish pairs and nine German pairs, of which four were IBD-concordant and five were IBD-discordant. Disease-associated traits were sought mainly through comparisons between IBD patients and their genetically identical healthy co-twins within discordant pairs. Each individual had, on average, about 151 000 unique TCRalpha sequences and 181 000 unique TCRbeta sequences available for analysis.

From each donor, a roughly 2.7 ml peripheral blood sample was collected into PAXgene tubes and stored at -80 degrees C. Without T cell sorting, total RNA was isolated from whole blood using the PAXgene blood miRNA kit on an automated QIAcube. Peripheral blood from monozygotic twin pairs, either concordant or discordant for inflammatory bowel disease, underwent deep TCRalpha and TCRbeta repertoire profiling that used unique molecular barcoding. Smoking habits were recorded for all twin pairs, and each individual was classified as a current, former or never smoker. Libraries were prepared through 5' RACE. The input for every TCR library was roughly 3,300 ng of total RNA. cDNA was synthesized with SMARTScribe reverse transcriptase in eight separate reactions per sample. Unique molecular identifiers containing a 6-nucleotide sample barcode were introduced through template switching during cDNA synthesis. Amplification of TCRalpha and TCRbeta cDNA involved two nested PCRs of 16 and 9 cycles, and each PCR was followed by bead purification. Before amplification, the cDNA was treated with uracil DNA-glycosylase and purified using the QIAquick PCR purification kit. The second PCR added Illumina TruSeq-compatible adapters along with sample-specific barcodes. TapeStation and Qubit were used to check library quality and concentration, and around 4.5 ng of each library went into the pool. Pooled libraries were sequenced on an Illumina HiSeq2500 single-index Rapid Run with 2 x 100 bp reads and custom sequencing primers. Per the authors' processing: PCR and sequencing errors were corrected by UMI-based consensus assembly using MiGEC version 1.2.6. V(D)J alignment, clonotype assembly and CDR3 extraction were performed with MiXCR version 2.1.1. To normalise gene usage, clonotype sharing and MAIT/NKT TCR abundance, the top 1000, 10 000 and 20 000 clonotypes in each sample were analysed. After downsampling to 27 000 UMIs, diversity was calculated as the inverse Simpson index using the vegan R package. Paired Mann-Whitney U tests were applied to discordant twin pairs, with Benjamini-Hochberg correction for multiple testing. The reads went through TCRdb reprocessing, and each CDR3 protein sequence gets one entry with no DNA. The V and J calls were determined by TCRdb, not by the authors. The sample table holds about 450,000 distinct CDR3 sequences. The ten largest clones take up around 2.4% of the sample.

General findings and caveats noted by the study authors: The analysis was unable to tell different T cell subtypes apart. Measured by the inverse Simpson index, TCRbeta repertoire diversity was lower in IBD patients than in their healthy co-twins. IBD patients shared fewer clonotypes with other individuals than healthy twins did, most markedly in patients showing signs of disease activity. Because patients received different immunosuppressive treatments, the repertoires may have picked up extra background noise and variability between individuals. No single strong signal or clonotype linked to IBD turned up in the results, so the idea that one exists was not supported. Repertoire similarity did not differ between concordant and discordant twins, possibly due to limited statistical power.

The chain employs TRBV29-1 and TRBJ2-5; TCRdb's assignment of TRBD2 cannot be checked, as there is no DNA. The sequence derives from a human donor with ulcerative colitis or Crohn's disease, or a healthy co-twin of an affected twin (not recorded which). The sequencing input was blood. CDR3 loop: CSVEFLAGETQYF.